Reported below is one TCR beta chain. What it binds is unknown. This sample stems from a study of neurological immune-mediated disorders. On the study more broadly: Among around 34 multiple sclerosis patients, roughly 30 were relapsing-remitting and 3 were secondary progressive. General observations from the study: In HTLV-1-associated myelopathy, TCR clonal expansion was greatest, and in multiple sclerosis it was least, below healthy controls.

The V segment lost 5 bases and the J segment 9 bases; nucleotides outside the gene matches: 6. Germline V gene data show CDR1 as SSHAT and CDR2 as FNYEAQ (reference sequence). There are 15 residues in the CDR3. Time point: longitudinal time-point 1 (baseline). TCRdb redid the calling of the 5' RACE reads with MiXCR, one entry per CDR3 protein. The table lists about 40,000 distinct CDR3 sequences, under 4% of them singletons. This TCR came from an older woman with multiple sclerosis. This rearrangement joins TRBV7-7 to TRBJ2-1; 14 bases map to TRBD2. The sample taken for sequencing was PBMCs. Here the CDR3 reads CASSGGLAGGGEQFF. The CDR3 DNA reads TGTGCCAGCAGCGGTGGACTAGCGGGGGGTGGTGAGCAGTTCTTC.